The sequence of this T cell receptor (beta chain) was determined in a study of blood T cell repertoires in COVID-19. The overall study: COVID-19 samples, acute and convalescent, were from the United States, Italy and Spain.

This clone was seen a single time. Per the authors' pipeline: Cell counts per sample came from amplifying reference gene primers. Method: immunoSEQ multiplex PCR; TCRdb's copy keeps in-frame clones and lacks some. V and J calls and clone size come straight from that table; D and trimming were deduced from the DNA. This sample yields about 160,000 clones, of which approximately 91% are seen a single time; roughly 2.3% belongs to the top ten. Looked up from germline, CDR1 is MNHEY and CDR2 is SMNVEV (reference sequence). Germline trimming cut 0 bases from V and 10 bases from J; bases unmatched to any gene: 9. The CDR3 spans 15 residues.

Sequences were obtained from peripheral blood. The source is a man between 18 and 29 years old with acute or convalescent COVID-19. The rearrangement links TRBV27 to TRBJ1-1; 9 bases are a match to TRBD1. DNA for the CDR3: TGTGCCAGCAGTTTATCGATAAGGGACAGGGATCCAGCTTTCTTT. It is translated as CASSLSIRDRDPAFF.